This entry is about one T cell receptor (beta chain). There are a few counts of this clonotype. Its antigen remains undetermined. Per-nucleotide qualities are absent, and no much larger clonotype sits a single base away. The sample's treatment or condition, from its label and the paper: allogeneic hematopoietic cell transplantation with graft depleted of TCRalphabeta T cells and CD19 B cells. The children who served as transplant recipients had been given grafts of TCRalphabeta/CD19-depleted allogeneic hematopoietic cells. V loses 1 base, J loses 2 bases, and the germline ends lie 11 bases apart. CDR1 SGHKS and CDR2 YYEKEE are derived from the germline V gene (reference sequence). Including the terminal cysteine and phenylalanine, the CDR3 comprises 15 residues. Only CDR3 DNA is held: 45 bases, read in frame from base 1. The data were obtained in a study of T-cell reconstitution after alpha-beta-depleted transplantation in children (dated by TCRdb to 2016 to 2018). As for the study more broadly: Using TCR repertoire profiling, the study quantitatively followed how T-cell immune reconstitution unfolded in children after TCRalphabeta/CD19-depleted allogeneic hematopoietic cell transplantation. Study-wide findings and limitations: The apparently early alphabetaT-cell count recovery about two months after transplant was reportedly dependent on only several hundred rapidly expanded clones derived from non-depleted graft cells. Over the following months the frequencies of hyperexpanded clones went down, and after one year T-cell counts and TCRbeta diversity were mostly credited to newly produced T cells. In some patients, the high TCRbeta diversity seen at day 60 was put down to recipient T cells and intrathymic progenitors that had survived conditioning.

The library was built by means of PCR. Sequenced on an Illumina HiSeq 2500. To normalize quantification of the TCRbeta repertoire, the TCR libraries were built with molecular barcoding that relied on unique molecular identifiers. Starting from the raw public reads, TCRdb applied fastp trimming at Q25, assembled clones with MiXCR and retained in-frame beta chains. Under each unique CDR3 protein, matching rows form one entry showing the most common genes and DNA. The sample contains 700,000 to 850,000 distinct CDR3 sequences, 16% of them found a single time. Of the sample, about 5% is held by the ten largest clones.

Recombination linked TRBV5-5 to TRBJ2-3; no D gene is confidently identified. This receptor was obtained from a male patient between 5 and 17 years old who had a stem cell transplant for acute lymphoblastic leukemia, so the T cells may come from the graft donor. Sequencing used PBMCs, mostly from graft donor cells, obtained 360 days after TCRalphabeta/CD19-depleted stem cell transplant. The CDR3 protein: CASSLFAAFTDTQYF. The DNA sequence is TGTGCCAGCAGCTTGTTCGCCGCATTCACAGATACGCAGTATTTT.